This entry lists 22 T cell receptor beta chains sequenced from one sample in a study of graft-versus-host responses after intestinal transplantation. No antigen is known for these receptors. Method: immunoSEQ multiplex PCR; TCRdb's copy keeps in-frame clones and lacks some. Of around 100,000 clones in the sample, approximately 93% were seen once. This specimen consisted of unstimulated CD8+ T cells sorted from spleen or lymph node cells, obtained before intestinal transplant. The source is a human donor who received an intestinal transplant.

This rearrangement joins TRBV4-2 to TRBJ1-2; D gene uncertain. Germline values: CDR1 LGHNA, CDR2 YNFKEQ. V lost 0 bases, J lost 7 bases, and 9 bases lay in between. CDR3 length equals 13 residues. The CDR3 is CASSQDIGLGYTF. The DNA for the CDR3 is TGTGCCAGCAGCCAAGATATCGGGCTTGGCTACACCTTC.

The J gene is TRBJ2-7, the V gene TRBV29-1; D is unresolved. The CDR3 contains 13 residues. Germline V gives CDR1 SQVTM, CDR2 ANQGSEA. The V end was cut by 6 bases, the J end by 0 bases, with 12 bases between. The CDR3 nucleotides read TGCAGCGTCACTTATCGATACTCCTACGAGCAGTACTTC. Translating it yields CSVTYRYSYEQYF.

The rearrangement joins TRBV28 to TRBJ1-2; D is uncertain. This CDR3 is built from 15 residues. Germline loops: CDR1 MDHEN, CDR2 SYDVKM. Trimming left V 1 base short and J 1 base short, with 10 bases between. The CDR3 spells CASSLLSTLNYGYTF. The CDR3 nucleotides read TGTGCCAGCAGTTTATTGTCAACGCTTAACTATGGCTACACCTTC.

The chain has TRBV4-2 and TRBJ2-1; D is undetermined. The CDR3 runs to 15 residues. Germline CDR1 reads LGHNA; CDR2 reads YNFKEQ. V lost 3 bases, J lost 0 bases, and 9 bases lay in between. This CDR3 reads CASSQIQSSYNEQFF. Written as DNA, the CDR3 is TGTGCCAGCAGCCAGATACAGAGCTCCTACAATGAGCAGTTCTTC.

CDR3 loop: CASSFLAGGDDTQYF. The CDR3, as DNA: TGCGCCAGCAGCTTTCTAGCGGGGGGGGACGATACGCAGTATTTT. The chain joins TRBV4-1 to TRBJ2-3; 12 bases fit TRBD2. Germline V CDR1 and CDR2: MGHRA, YSYEKL. The CDR3 has 15 residues. V shed 5 bases, J shed 6 bases, and the junction held 6 bases outside the gene matches.

The chain uses TRBV7-8 and TRBJ2-7; no clear D gene. Trimming removed 4 bases from V and 5 bases from J, with 15 bases in between. CDR1 is SGHVS, CDR2 FQNEAQ, per germline. The CDR3 has 14 amino acids. Here the CDR3 reads CASSSPTAFNEQYF. The DNA for the CDR3 is TGTGCCAGCAGCTCGCCGACCGCTTTCAACGAGCAGTACTTC.

The CDR3: CATSSLAGAVEKLFF. As DNA, the CDR3 is TGTGCCACCAGCTCCCTGGCTGGGGCGGTTGAAAAACTGTTTTTT. The chain combines TRBV15 with TRBJ1-4; D may be TRBD1 (5 bases). The CDR3 sequence is 15 residues long. V lost 5 bases and J 7 bases, leaving 17 bases between the germline ends. From germline, CDR1 is LNHNV and CDR2 YYDKDF (reference sequence).

The chain links TRBV27 to TRBJ2-1; maybe TRBD2 (7 bases). The V end lost 3 bases, the J end lost 7 bases, and 13 bases lay between the germline ends. Per the germline V gene, CDR1 is MNHEY and CDR2 is SMNVEV (reference sequence). The CDR3 length is 14 residues. This CDR3 reads CASSLGGAGNEQFF. The CDR3, as DNA: TGTGCCAGCAGTTTGGGGGGGGCTGGGAATGAGCAGTTCTTC.

The chain uses TRBV6-6 and TRBJ1-1; D gene unclear. Germline lookup yields CDR1 MNHNY and CDR2 SVGAGI (reference sequence). The CDR3 is made up of 12 amino acids. The V and J ends lost 2 bases and 8 bases respectively, with 9 bases between them. CDR3 bases: TGTGCCAGCAGTTACCCAGACCGCGAAGCTTTCTTT. This translates into CASSYPDREAFF.

This CDR3 is CASTQGFQGYEQYF. Here the CDR3 DNA reads TGTGCCAGCACCCAGGGTTTCCAGGGTTACGAGCAGTACTTC. This chain joins TRBV13 and TRBJ2-7, with a weak D call TRBD1 (5 bases). Per the germline V gene, CDR1 is PRHDT and CDR2 is FYEKMQ (reference sequence). The V and J ends lost 7 bases and 4 bases respectively, with 17 bases between them. The CDR3 is 14 residues long.

The chain uses TRBV5-1 and TRBJ1-2, with 7 bases aligning to TRBD1. The CDR3 has 12 amino acids. Per germline, CDR1 SGHRS and CDR2 YFSETQ. V dropped 5 bases and J dropped 7; count of bases not matched to a gene: 5. The CDR3 is CASRGDSGGYTF. CDR3 nucleotide sequence: TGCGCCAGCAGGGGGGACAGCGGTGGCTACACCTTC. Filled out from reference TRBV5-1 and TRBJ1-2, the complete variable domain reads KAGVTQTPRYLIKTRGQQVTLSCSPISGHRSVSWYQQTPGQGLQFLFEYFSETQRNKGNFPGRFSGRQFSNSRSEMNVSTLELGDSALYLCASRGDSGGYTFGSGTRLTVV.

In nucleotides, the CDR3 is TGTGCCAGCAGCTTCCAAATTGGGGATGAGCAGTTCTTC. It is translated as CASSFQIGDEQFF. The chain joins TRBV7-6 to TRBJ2-1, with D uncertain. This CDR3 is built from 13 residues. Germline loops: CDR1 SGHVS, CDR2 FNYEAQ. V was shortened by 3 bases and J by 8 bases, with 11 bases between the two germline ends.

CDR3 in DNA: TGTGCCAGCGCGGGGGTCTGGAACACTGAAGCTTTCTTT. Its protein product is CASAGVWNTEAFF. This rearrangement joins TRBV27 to TRBJ1-1; possibly TRBD1 for D (5 bases). V lost 8 bases to trimming and J lost 1 base, with 11 bases between them. The CDR3 runs to 13 residues. Germline loops: CDR1 MNHEY, CDR2 SMNVEV (reference sequence).

The chain links TRBV6-5 to TRBJ1-2, with D unclear. V lost 0 bases and J 4 bases, leaving 9 bases between the germline ends. The CDR3 covers 14 residues. The germline V gene has CDR1 MNHEY and CDR2 SVGAGI. CDR3: CASSYSRTAYGYTF. The CDR3 DNA reads TGTGCCAGCAGTTACTCTAGGACGGCCTATGGCTACACCTTC.

The chain couples TRBV5-6 to TRBJ1-5, with D perhaps TRBD1 (6 bases). There are 14 residues in the CDR3. The V gene's germline CDR1 is SGHDT and CDR2 YYEEEE. The germline V and J ends were trimmed by 2 bases and 6 bases, with 12 bases remaining between them. This CDR3 is CASSFGQNGQPQHF. The CDR3 DNA is TGTGCCAGCAGCTTCGGACAGAATGGTCAGCCCCAGCATTTT.

The chain uses TRBV6-5 and TRBJ2-1; no clear D gene. This CDR3 has 11 residues. Germline V gene data show CDR1 as MNHEY and CDR2 as SVGAGI. Trimming took 6 bases from V and 4 from J, leaving 4 bases between them. The CDR3 reads CASRRYNEQFF. CDR3 DNA sequence: TGTGCCAGCAGGCGTTACAATGAGCAGTTCTTC.

The gene calls are TRBV19 and TRBJ2-1, with a weak D call TRBD2 (6 bases). The germline gives CDR1 LNHDA, CDR2 SQIVND (reference sequence). The CDR3 is made up of 15 amino acids. V shed 0 bases and J shed 6 bases, with 12 bases lying between them. The CDR3 sequence: CASSIDGNGGNEQFF. CDR3 coding DNA: TGTGCCAGTAGTATAGACGGAAACGGGGGCAATGAGCAGTTCTTC. Full variable domain (remainder filled in from reference TRBV19 and TRBJ2-1): DGGITQSPKYLFRKEGQNVTLSCEQNLNHDAMYWYRQDPGQGLRLIYYSQIVNDFQKGDIAEGYSVSREKKESFPLTVTSAQKNPTAFYLCASSIDGNGGNEQFFGPGTRLTVL.

The V call is TRBV27, the J call TRBJ2-7, with TRBD1 matching 11 bases. The germline V gene has CDR1 MNHEY and CDR2 SMNVEV (reference sequence). CDR3 length equals 14 residues. V gave up 3 bases and J gave up 6 bases; unmatched junction bases: 4. CDR3 nucleotide sequence: TGTGCCAGCAGTTTTGGACAGGGGGCGCCCGAGCAGTACTTC. Its translation is CASSFGQGAPEQYF.

This chain joins TRBV27 and TRBJ2-3; 12 bases are shared with TRBD2. This CDR3 contains 15 residues. Germline lookup yields CDR1 MNHEY and CDR2 SMNVEV (reference sequence). Germline trimming cut 5 bases from V and 2 bases from J; bases unmatched to any gene: 2. The CDR3 DNA sequence: TGTGCCAGCAGTCGGACTAGCGGGGTCACAGATACGCAGTATTTT. Protein: CASSRTSGVTDTQYF.

This clone has just one count. Its ends do not fully match the called genes, so a read error is possible. This sample includes further DNA sequences coding for the same CDR3. The V and J genes are TRBV6-4 and TRBJ1-1; 9 bases fit TRBD1. CDR1 and CDR2 (germline): MRHNA, SNTAGT. The CDR3 runs 13 residues. CDR3 DNA sequence: TGTGCCAGCAGTCGGGACAGGGAGACTGAGGCTTTCTTT. Its protein product is CASSRDRETEAFF.

The chain uses TRBV11-2 and TRBJ1-1; D not resolved. CDR1 and CDR2 (germline): SGHAT, FQNNGV. There are 16 residues in the CDR3. Trimming took 3 bases from V and 1 from J, leaving 15 bases between them. CDR3 loop: CASSLVDLRANTEAFF. The CDR3, as DNA: TGTGCCAGCAGCTTGGTCGACCTCCGAGCGAACACTGAAGCTTTCTTT.

J is TRBJ1-1 and V is TRBV19; D may be TRBD1 (5 bases). V was pared by 3 bases and J by 3 bases, with 11 bases between. Germline-derived CDR1 and CDR2 are LNHDA and SQIVND (reference sequence). The CDR3 spans 14 residues. CDR3 sequence: CASSMIQGDTEAFF. CDR3 in DNA: TGTGCCAGTAGTATGATTCAAGGGGACACTGAAGCTTTCTTT.